What follows is one TCR beta chain and its context. Between the trimmed V and J ends, which lost 6 bases and 4 bases, there was a span of 15 bases. This CDR3 contains 14 residues. In germline, CDR1 is MNHEY, CDR2 SVGAGI. The data stem from a study of blood T cell repertoires in COVID-19. The authors' processing: The authors estimated nucleated cell counts from reference gene primer amplification. Here immunoSEQ multiplex PCR was the method, and the copy in TCRdb shows in-frame clones only, minus some. V and J calls plus clone size are reproduced from that table; the DNA served to infer D and trimming. The table shows a few hundred thousand clones, with approximately 88% occurring only once.

This rearrangement joins TRBV6-5 to TRBJ1-2; D is undetermined. This sequence originates from a man aged 18 to 35 who had recovered from COVID-19. Sequenced input: peripheral blood. CDR3 protein: CASSPGLGVYGYTF. CDR3 sequence (DNA): TGTGCCAGCAGCCCCGGTTTAGGAGTCTATGGCTACACCTTC.